The sequence of this TCR beta chain was determined in a study of blood T cell repertoires in COVID-19. On the study more broadly: Italy, Spain and the United States were the sources of the convalescent and acute COVID-19 samples. PBMCs, B-cell-depleted T cells, or T cells provided the cDNA or gDNA that made up the material.

In germline, CDR1 is MNHEY, CDR2 SVGAGI. This CDR3 is built from 15 residues. V was shortened by 8 bases and J by 8 bases, with 21 bases between the two germline ends. Authors' methods: Nucleated cell counts were estimated from reference gene primer amplification. Here immunoSEQ multiplex PCR was the method, and the copy in TCRdb shows in-frame clones only, minus some. That table furnishes V, J and clone size, whereas the DNA furnished D and trimming. In the table there are a few hundred thousand clones, around 84% of which are singletons. The source of this sequence is a woman aged 18-30 years with acute or convalescent COVID-19. The chain combines TRBV6-5 with TRBJ1-4, with a weak D call TRBD1 (5 bases). Sequencing was performed on peripheral blood. The CDR3 DNA reads TGTGCCAGCCACATCTCGGAGACCTGGGGCGAAAAACTGTTTTTT. Encoded protein: CASHISETWGEKLFF.